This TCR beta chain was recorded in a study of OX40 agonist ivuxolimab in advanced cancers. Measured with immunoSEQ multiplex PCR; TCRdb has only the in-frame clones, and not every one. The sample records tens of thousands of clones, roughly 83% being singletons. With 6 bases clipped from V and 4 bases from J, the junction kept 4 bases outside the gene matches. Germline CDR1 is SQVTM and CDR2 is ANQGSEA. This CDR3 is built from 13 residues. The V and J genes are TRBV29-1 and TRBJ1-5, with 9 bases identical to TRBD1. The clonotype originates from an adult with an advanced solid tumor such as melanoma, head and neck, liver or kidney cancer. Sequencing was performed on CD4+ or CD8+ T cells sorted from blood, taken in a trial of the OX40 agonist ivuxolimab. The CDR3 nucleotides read TGCAGCGTCCGGGACAGGGAGAATCAGCCCCAGCATTTT. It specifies CSVRDRENQPQHF.